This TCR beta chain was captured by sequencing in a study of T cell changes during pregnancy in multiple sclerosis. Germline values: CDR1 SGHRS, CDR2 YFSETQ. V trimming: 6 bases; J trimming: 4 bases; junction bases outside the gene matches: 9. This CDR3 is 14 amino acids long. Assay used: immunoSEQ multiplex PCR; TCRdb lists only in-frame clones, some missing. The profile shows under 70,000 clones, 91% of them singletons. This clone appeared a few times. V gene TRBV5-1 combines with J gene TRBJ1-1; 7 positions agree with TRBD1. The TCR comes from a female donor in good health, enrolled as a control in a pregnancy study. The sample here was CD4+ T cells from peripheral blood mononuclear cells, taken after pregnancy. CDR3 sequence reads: CASTQQGFGTEAFF. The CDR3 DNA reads TGCGCCAGCACCCAACAGGGGTTTGGCACTGAAGCTTTCTTT.